A selection of T cell receptor beta chains follows, all from one sample in a study of T cell changes during pregnancy in multiple sclerosis. Generated by immunoSEQ multiplex PCR, the TCRdb table keeps only in-frame clones and is missing some. This sample carries more than 30,000 clones, roughly 89% of them seen once, and the ten largest clones take approximately 0.6%. The material sequenced was CD4+ T cells from peripheral blood mononuclear cells, taken before pregnancy. The receptors shown here come from a female donor with multiple sclerosis, enrolled in a pregnancy study. CDR3s include the opening cysteine and the closing phenylalanine or tryptophan.

v_gene	j_gene	CDR3aa
TRBV15	TRBJ1-2	CATSRGTGYGYTF
TRBV7-9	TRBJ1-1	CASSTHPLGQTNPEAFF
TRBV7-6	TRBJ1-6	CASSLVSGSYNSPLHF
TRBV5-8	TRBJ2-5	CASSLFGRRQETQYF
TRBV11-3	TRBJ1-1	CASSLVAGNTEAFF
TRBV5-1	TRBJ1-3	CASSLGPLIRGGSGNTIYF
TRBV28	TRBJ1-1	CASSPLLTEAFF
TRBV4-2	TRBJ2-3	CASSPSVGGGAEDTQYF
TRBV7-6	TRBJ2-7	CASGTSFTEQYF
TRBV15	TRBJ2-3	CATSRATPGQGEDTQYF
TRBV7-6	TRBJ1-1	CASSSRPGTGMNTEAFF
TRBV13	TRBJ2-2	CASSFRNTGELFF